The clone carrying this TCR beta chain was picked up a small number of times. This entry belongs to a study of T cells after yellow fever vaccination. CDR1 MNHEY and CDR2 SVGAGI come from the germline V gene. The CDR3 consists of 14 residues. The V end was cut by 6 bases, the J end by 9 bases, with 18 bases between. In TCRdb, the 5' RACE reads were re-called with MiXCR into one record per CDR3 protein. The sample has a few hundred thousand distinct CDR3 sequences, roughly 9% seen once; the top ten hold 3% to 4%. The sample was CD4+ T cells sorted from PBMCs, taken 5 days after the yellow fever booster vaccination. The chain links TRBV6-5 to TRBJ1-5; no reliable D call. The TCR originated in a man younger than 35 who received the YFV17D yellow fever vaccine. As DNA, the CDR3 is TGTGCCAGCAGCCCAAACTTCCAGAGGAGGCCCCAGCATTTT. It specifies CASSPNFQRRPQHF.